These 29 T cell receptor beta chains originate from one sample sequenced in a study of OX40 agonist ivuxolimab in advanced cancers. The method behind the library was the immunoSEQ multiplex PCR assay. The table comes from immuneACCESS by way of TCRdb, which keeps in-frame sequences with V and J called. Part of the clones is missing from these tables; in studies checked, under half for an unresolved V gene and the rest for unknown reasons. Counted in this sample were around 70,000 clones; 82% of them appeared once. About a tenth of the sample is taken by the ten largest. The sequenced sample was CD4+ or CD8+ T cells sorted from blood, obtained in a trial of the OX40 agonist ivuxolimab. The receptors come from an adult with an advanced solid tumor such as melanoma, head and neck, liver or kidney cancer.

This clone came up once. V gene TRBV28 combines with J gene TRBJ2-1; D gene unclear. In germline, CDR1 is MDHEN, CDR2 SYDVKM. V dropped 4 bases and J dropped 7 bases, with 11 bases sitting between them. CDR3 length equals 13 residues. For the CDR3, the DNA is TGTGCCAGCAGTTCTAGTCTGACAAATGAGCAGTTCTTC. Protein sequence: CASSSSLTNEQFF.

The chain employs TRBV25-1 and TRBJ2-7; 7 nucleotides agree with TRBD1. V was pared by 5 bases and J by 0 bases, with 13 bases of the junction left unmatched. Germline V CDR1 and CDR2: MGHDK, SYGVNS. This CDR3 is 17 amino acids long. The chain's CDR3 is CASSLRIRDSYSYEQYV. Written as DNA, the CDR3 is TGTGCCAGCAGTTTACGGATTCGGGACAGCTACTCCTACGAGCAGTACGTC.

J is TRBJ2-7 and V is TRBV9, with D possibly matching TRBD1 (5 bases). The CDR3 extends over 10 amino acids. V lost 6 bases and J 6 bases, leaving 7 bases between the germline ends. Germline V gives CDR1 SGDLS, CDR2 YYNGEE. The CDR3 DNA reads as TGTGCCAGCAACCAGGGCGAGCAGTACGTC. Translated, it gives CASNQGEQYV.

The chain is built from TRBV29-1 and TRBJ2-7; 9 nucleotides match TRBD1. The V gene's germline CDR1 is SQVTM and CDR2 ANQGSEA. J lost 5 bases, V lost 6 bases, and 5 bases had no gene match. The CDR3 extends over 12 amino acids. CDR3 nucleotides: TGCAGCGTAGCCGGGACAGGGAACGAGCAGTACTTC. This sequence encodes CSVAGTGNEQYF.

This clone was seen a single time. This chain joins TRBV7-9 and TRBJ2-2, with 7 bases matching TRBD1. Unmatched junction bases numbered 15, after V lost 5 bases and J lost 6 bases. Germline V CDR1 and CDR2: SEHNR, FQNEAQ (reference sequence). The CDR3 spans 17 residues. The CDR3 nucleotides read TGTGCCAGCAGCCAACGGTACATAGGGGGCAGCGCCGGGGAGCTGTTTTTT. Translated, it gives CASSQRYIGGSAGELFF.

The chain has TRBV18 and TRBJ2-3; D remains unclear. Germline V gene sequence: CDR1 KGHSH, CDR2 LQKENI. Trimming pared 1 base from V and 4 bases from J, leaving 12 bases between. The CDR3 runs to 15 residues. CDR3 protein: CASSPQASFADTQYF. CDR3 in DNA: TGTGCCAGCTCACCACAGGCGTCGTTCGCAGATACGCAGTATTTT.

V usage is TRBV18 and J usage is TRBJ1-5; D remains ambiguous. This CDR3 comprises 15 residues. Germline V gene lookup returns CDR1 KGHSH and CDR2 LQKENI. With 0 bases removed from V and 4 bases from J, the gap between germline ends came to 10 bases. CDR3 sequence: CASSPPGPGNQPQHF. The CDR3 bases are TGTGCCAGCTCACCACCTGGACCGGGGAATCAGCCCCAGCATTTT. Variable domain in full (rest from reference TRBV18 and TRBJ1-5): NAGVMQNPRHLVRRRGQEARLRCSPMKGHSHVYWYRQLPEEGLKFMVYLQKENIIDESGMPKERFSAEFPKEGPSILRIQQVVRGDSAAYFCASSPPGPGNQPQHFGDGTRLSIL.

V is TRBV10-3 and J is TRBJ2-1, with 13 bases matching TRBD2. The germline CDR1 and CDR2 sequences are ENHRY and SYGVKD. V lost 0 bases and J lost 7; bases outside the gene matches: 3. The CDR3 loop spans 16 amino acids. CDR3 amino acids: CAISESTSGRENEQFF. The DNA of the CDR3 is TGTGCCATCAGTGAGTCAACTAGCGGGAGGGAGAATGAGCAGTTCTTC.

The CDR3 protein is CASSFEPDTQYF. As DNA, the CDR3 is TGTGCCAGCAGCTTTGAGCCAGATACGCAGTATTTT. The V and J genes are TRBV4-2 and TRBJ2-3; D is uncertain. The V end was cut by 5 bases, the J end by 4 bases, with 7 bases between. The CDR3 spans 12 residues. Germline V gene data show CDR1 as LGHNA and CDR2 as YNFKEQ.

J is TRBJ2-3 and V is TRBV29-1; D may be TRBD1 or TRBD2 (5 bases each). In germline, CDR1 is SQVTM, CDR2 ANQGSEA. The CDR3 spans 14 residues. Trimming took 1 base from V and 1 from J, leaving 9 bases between them. DNA for the CDR3: TGCAGCGTTGAAGGTGGGGGAGGCACAGATACGCAGTATTTT. It encodes CSVEGGGGTDTQYF.

The chain recombines TRBV4-3 with TRBJ2-2; 8 bases match TRBD1. Germline lookup yields CDR1 LGHNA and CDR2 YSLEER. This CDR3 has 18 amino acids. The J segment lost 5 bases and the V segment lost 0 bases, leaving 11 bases of the junction unmatched. The CDR3 reads CASSQEWAGGLVTGELFF. The CDR3, as DNA: TGCGCCAGCAGCCAAGAGTGGGCAGGGGGCCTCGTTACCGGGGAGCTGTTTTTT.

This chain joins TRBV11-3 and TRBJ2-1, with D possibly matching TRBD2 (6 bases). CDR1 and CDR2 from the germline V gene are SGHNT and YENEEA. V was pared by 5 bases and J by 11 bases, with 16 bases between. CDR3 length: 13 amino acids. The CDR3, as DNA: TGTGCCAGCAGCGTCGCCGCGGGGACGAAGCAGTTCTTC. Its translation: CASSVAAGTKQFF.

This chain connects TRBV29-1 to TRBJ2-7; D call uncertain. The V gene lost 7 bases and the J gene lost 7 bases, with 20 bases spanning the gap. The CDR3 totals 13 residues. Germline values: CDR1 SQVTM, CDR2 ANQGSEA. In DNA form, the CDR3 reads TGCAGCGGAACCACCGGCAGCACGCGAGAGCAGTACTTC. Translation gives CSGTTGSTREQYF.

About this clone itself: A read error may produce the germline difference seen at one junction end. Other DNA sequences in the same sample also yield this CDR3. This chain uses TRBV4-2 with TRBJ2-1; D is perhaps TRBD2 (5 bases). Looked up from germline, CDR1 is LGHNA and CDR2 is YNFKEQ. The CDR3 is 14 residues long. CDR3 residues: CASSQEGGYNEQFF. In DNA, the CDR3 is TGTGCTAGCAGCCAAGAGGGTGGATACAATGAGCAGTTCTTC.

The rearrangement links TRBV9 to TRBJ2-2; D is ambiguous. V lost 1 base and J lost 0, with 10 bases in between. The CDR3 runs 16 residues. The germline gives CDR1 SGDLS, CDR2 YYNGEE. CDR3 amino acids: CASSVLSQTNTGELFF. In DNA, the CDR3 is TGTGCCAGCAGCGTATTATCGCAGACGAACACCGGGGAGCTGTTTTTT.

The J gene is TRBJ1-1, the V gene TRBV28; 8 nucleotides align to TRBD1. Germline-derived CDR1 and CDR2 are MDHEN and SYDVKM. With 6 bases clipped from V and 1 base from J, the junction kept 13 bases outside the gene matches. This CDR3 is 17 amino acids long. This CDR3 is CASRPLTGGNRNTEAFF. CDR3 coding DNA: TGTGCCAGCAGGCCATTAACAGGGGGTAATAGGAACACTGAAGCTTTCTTT.

The chain couples TRBV27 to TRBJ2-3; TRBD1 matches at 9 bases. Losses at the gene ends were 5 bases for V and 5 bases for J; bases not matched to a gene: 17. The CDR3 is made up of 18 amino acids. Germline assignment: CDR1 MNHEY and CDR2 SMNVEV (reference sequence). CDR3 protein: CASSLVPNRGLEEDTQYF. Written as DNA, the CDR3 is TGTGCCAGCAGTCTAGTACCCAACAGGGGGCTGGAGGAAGATACGCAGTATTTT.

This chain joins TRBV5-5 and TRBJ2-5; 7 bases map to TRBD1. The CDR3 is 13 amino acids. The V gene end was trimmed by 2 bases and the J gene end by 8 bases; junction bases not matched to a gene: 6. Germline V gene lookup returns CDR1 SGHKS and CDR2 YYEKEE (reference sequence). CDR3 in DNA: TGTGCCAGCAGCTTCCGGGACAGCTTTACCCAGTACTTC. Its translation is CASSFRDSFTQYF. Full variable domain (remainder filled in from reference TRBV5-5 and TRBJ2-5): DAGVTQSPTHLIKTRGQQVTLRCSPISGHKSVSWYQQVLGQGPQFIFQYYEKEERGRGNFPDRFSARQFPNYSSELNVNALLLGDSALYLCASSFRDSFTQYFGPGTRLLVL.

This clone appeared once. CDR3 region: CATAKTGAPTNEKLFF. For the CDR3, the DNA is TGTGCCACCGCAAAGACAGGAGCCCCAACTAATGAAAAACTGTTTTTT. The chain has TRBV27 and TRBJ1-4; possible D gene TRBD1, 6 bases. V shed 10 bases and J shed 0 bases, with 18 bases lying between them. Germline assignment: CDR1 MNHEY and CDR2 SMNVEV (reference sequence). The CDR3 has 16 residues.

DNA for the CDR3: TGTGCCAGCAGCCAATCCGCAGGGGCCTATGGCTACACCTTC. It codes for CASSQSAGAYGYTF. This chain links TRBV4-2 with TRBJ1-2; possibly TRBD1 for D (6 bases). The CDR3 has 14 residues. Germline V gene lookup returns CDR1 LGHNA and CDR2 YNFKEQ. Trimming stripped 2 bases from V and 4 bases from J, with 11 bases between.

The rearrangement links TRBV5-8 to TRBJ2-1; 10 bases match TRBD2. Trimming cost V 3 bases and J 7 bases; bases outside gene matches: 16. The CDR3 totals 18 residues. From germline, CDR1 is SGHTS and CDR2 YDEGEE. Written as DNA, the CDR3 is TGTGCCAGCAGCTACCTGTACAACTTCGGAGCGGGGGGGAATGAGCAGTTCTTC. Its protein product is CASSYLYNFGAGGNEQFF.

The V call is TRBV14, the J call TRBJ2-1, with a tentative D call TRBD2 (6 bases). Trimming left V 0 bases short and J 6 bases short, with 15 bases between. Looked up from germline, CDR1 is SGHDN and CDR2 is FVKESK. The CDR3 runs to 16 residues. The CDR3 nucleotides read TGTGCCAGCAGCCAAGAAAGAGGCGGGATGCGCAATGAGCAGTTCTTC. Translated, it gives CASSQERGGMRNEQFF.

V and J are TRBV28 and TRBJ2-5, with D perhaps matching TRBD2 (6 bases). Looked up from germline, CDR1 is MDHEN and CDR2 is SYDVKM. The CDR3 is made up of 15 amino acids. Trimming cost V 7 bases and J 3 bases, with 18 bases left between them. The CDR3 DNA reads as TGTGCCAGCAATAAAGTAGCGGTTGGGGAAGAGACCCAGTACTTC. It encodes CASNKVAVGEETQYF.

This sequence joins TRBV10-2 and TRBJ2-2; a possible D gene is TRBD2 (6 bases). The CDR3 totals 16 residues. Germline V gives CDR1 WSHSY, CDR2 SAAADI. Trimming removed 5 bases from V and 5 bases from J, with 18 bases in between. CDR3 DNA: TGCGCCAGCAGTAACTCGGTAGTGCGGGGTACCGGGGAGCTGTTTTTT. Translating gives CASSNSVVRGTGELFF.

This sequence joins TRBV7-2 and TRBJ1-5, with D possibly matching TRBD1 (6 bases). Germline V CDR1 and CDR2: SGHTA, FQGNSA. This CDR3 is built from 18 residues. Trimming left V 1 base short and J 3 bases short, with 19 bases between. The CDR3 nucleotides are TGTGCCAGCAGCTTAGTAAGTAGGGCGGACAGAGTCAATCAGCCCCAGCATTTT. The encoded protein is CASSLVSRADRVNQPQHF.

CDR3 DNA sequence: TGTGCCAGTAGTATGCCTAGCGGGAGACAAGAGACCCAGTACTTC. Its protein is CASSMPSGRQETQYF. The gene calls are TRBV19 and TRBJ2-5; 10 bases match TRBD2. Germline trimming cut 3 bases from V and 2 bases from J; bases unmatched to any gene: 3. The CDR3 length is 15 residues. The germline gives CDR1 LNHDA, CDR2 SQIVND (reference sequence).

The chain is built from TRBV7-8 and TRBJ1-1; TRBD1 might be the D (5 bases). The V gene lost 5 bases and the J gene lost 4 bases, with 14 bases spanning the gap. Per germline, CDR1 SGHVS and CDR2 FQNEAQ. There are 14 residues in the CDR3. The CDR3 nucleotides read TGTGCCAGCAGCCCATATTCAGGGAGCACTGAAGCTTTCTTT. It encodes CASSPYSGSTEAFF.

The gene calls are TRBV11-3 and TRBJ2-3; 8 positions agree with TRBD1. Germline CDR1 reads SGHNT; CDR2 reads YENEEA. V dropped 5 bases and J dropped 1; count of bases not matched to a gene: 8. CDR3 length: 16 amino acids. The CDR3 DNA is TGTGCCAGCAGCCCAGACAGGGGCGGGGGCACAGATACGCAGTATTTT. This gives the protein CASSPDRGGGTDTQYF.

V gene TRBV5-1 combines with J gene TRBJ1-2; 12 bases are a match to TRBD1. From germline, CDR1 is SGHRS and CDR2 YFSETQ. The CDR3 runs 17 residues. The trim removed 4 bases at V and 8 bases at J, leaving 15 bases unmatched. The CDR3 spells CASSVLPSGTGGGGYTF. The CDR3 DNA reads TGCGCCAGCAGCGTTTTGCCGTCCGGGACAGGGGGCGGGGGCTACACCTTC.